One TCR beta chain is described in this entry. The data belong to a study of blood T cell repertoires in COVID-19. In the original processing: Reference gene primer amplification gave nucleated cell count estimates. Data came from immunoSEQ multiplex PCR; TCRdb stores just in-frame clones and leaves some out. For V, J and clone size, that table is used; D and trimming come from the DNA. The repertoire includes about 270,000 clones, about nine tenths of them detected once, and 4.1% sits in the top ten. Germline V gives CDR1 SGHTA, CDR2 FQGNSA. The length of the CDR3 is 15 residues. The V and J ends lost 3 bases and 4 bases, in that order; junction bases with no gene match: 8.

This clonotype was sampled from a woman in her twenties or thirties with acute COVID-19. The rearrangement joins TRBV7-2 to TRBJ2-7; 8 bases match TRBD2. Source material: PBMCs or T cells enriched from blood (not recorded which). In nucleotides, the CDR3 is TGTGCCAGCAGCTTTAGCGGGATCATGCCATACGAGCAGTACTTC. Amino acid sequence: CASSFSGIMPYEQYF.